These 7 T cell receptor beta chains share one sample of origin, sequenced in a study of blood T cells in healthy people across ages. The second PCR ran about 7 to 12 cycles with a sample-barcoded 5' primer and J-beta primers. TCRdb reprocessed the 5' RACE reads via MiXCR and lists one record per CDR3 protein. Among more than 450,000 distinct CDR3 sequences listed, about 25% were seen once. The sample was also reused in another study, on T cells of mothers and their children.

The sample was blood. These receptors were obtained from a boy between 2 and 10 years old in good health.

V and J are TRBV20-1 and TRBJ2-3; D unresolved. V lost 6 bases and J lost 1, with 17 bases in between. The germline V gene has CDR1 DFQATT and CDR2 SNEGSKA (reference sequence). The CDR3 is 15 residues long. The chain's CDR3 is CSAVPALTGTDTQYF. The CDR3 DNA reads TGCAGTGCAGTACCTGCGTTGACCGGCACAGATACGCAGTATTTT.

The CDR3, as DNA: TGTGCCAGTAGGACAGGGTTCGGAGCTTTCTTT. This codes for CASRTGFGAFF. This chain links TRBV19 with TRBJ1-1; TRBD1 matches at 7 bases. Germline CDR1 reads LNHDA; CDR2 reads SQIVND (reference sequence). The CDR3 has 11 amino acids. The V and J ends lost 6 bases and 10 bases, in that order; junction bases with no gene match: 5.

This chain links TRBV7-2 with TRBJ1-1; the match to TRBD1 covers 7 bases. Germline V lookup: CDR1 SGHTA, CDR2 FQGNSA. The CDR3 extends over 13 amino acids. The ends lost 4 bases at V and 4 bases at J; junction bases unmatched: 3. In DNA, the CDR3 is TGTGCCAGCAGCTGGACAGGCGGCACTGAAGCTTTCTTT. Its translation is CASSWTGGTEAFF.

DNA for the CDR3: TGTGCCAGCAGCGGTGGAGGGCCGGATGAGCAGTTCTTC. It is translated as CASSGGGPDEQFF. V usage is TRBV7-6 and J usage is TRBJ2-1, with a tentative D call TRBD2 (6 bases). The CDR3 totals 13 residues. V was shortened by 5 bases and J by 8 bases, with 13 bases between the two germline ends. The germline V gene encodes CDR1 SGHVS and CDR2 FNYEAQ.

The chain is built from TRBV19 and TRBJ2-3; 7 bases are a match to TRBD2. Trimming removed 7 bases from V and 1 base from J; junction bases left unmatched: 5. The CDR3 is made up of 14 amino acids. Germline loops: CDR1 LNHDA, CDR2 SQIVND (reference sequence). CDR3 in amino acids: CASNPGGRTDTQYF. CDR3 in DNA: TGTGCCAGTAACCCGGGGGGACGCACAGATACGCAGTATTTT.

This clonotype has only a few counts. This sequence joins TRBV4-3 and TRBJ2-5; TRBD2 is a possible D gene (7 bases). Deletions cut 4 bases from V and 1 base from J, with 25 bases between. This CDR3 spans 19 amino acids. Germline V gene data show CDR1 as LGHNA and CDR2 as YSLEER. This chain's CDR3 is CASSPRGGQSLGLQETQYF. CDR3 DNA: TGCGCCAGCAGCCCTAGGGGGGGGCAGTCCCTGGGTCTCCAAGAGACCCAGTACTTC.

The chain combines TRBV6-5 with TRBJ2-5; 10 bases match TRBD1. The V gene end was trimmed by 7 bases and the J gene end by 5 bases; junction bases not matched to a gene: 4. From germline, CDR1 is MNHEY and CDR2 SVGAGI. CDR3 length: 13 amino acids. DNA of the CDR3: TGTGCCAGCAACGACAGGGGGCGGGAGACCCAGTACTTC. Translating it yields CASNDRGRETQYF.